These T cell receptor beta chains were read from a single sample in a study of long-term antiretroviral therapy in people with HIV. Assay used: immunoSEQ multiplex PCR; TCRdb lists only in-frame clones, some missing. This sample has roughly 25,000 clones; around 83% occur once, and the top ten carry around 2%. The sample was unsorted PBMCs, taken 3 years after starting antiretroviral therapy. The source of these receptors is a man aged 50 to 59 with HIV. Both conserved end residues are trimmed from each CDR3. Clone size is shown for a subset of rows, as once, few, many or a class of expanded clone.

TRBJ1-6,TRBV21-1,-,ASSTHRDRVKASYNSPLH
TRBJ1-2,TRBV6-1,-,ASSEMGSNYGYT
TRBJ2-7,TRBV10-3,-,AISEGGGVDEQY
TRBJ1-5,TRBV9,-,ASSPDNEEEPQH
TRBJ2-1,TRBV5-4,once,ASSLNGGAHEQF
TRBJ2-7,TRBV10-3,few,ATLGQGVYEQY
TRBJ1-1,TRBV18,-,ASSPTQNTEAF
TRBJ2-1,TRBV5-6,once,ASRYREGAYNEQF
TRBJ1-1,TRBV7-2,once,ASSLAPGGMNTEAF
TRBJ2-3,TRBV7-9,-,ASSPRLPGQTQY
TRBJ2-2,TRBV7-3,-,ASSLTVRGELF
TRBJ2-7,TRBV4-3,-,ASSHEVGTGVPEQY
TRBJ2-7,TRBV7-2,once,ASRVQGAYEQY
TRBJ1-2,TRBV7-9,once,ASSSILRDTPNYGYT
TRBJ2-3,TRBV6-6,-,ASSALGRGGTDTQY
TRBJ2-5,TRBV19,-,ASSLPTGTGEETQY
TRBJ1-5,TRBV19,-,ASTLDSSNQPQH
TRBJ1-6,TRBV5-6,few,ASSFRDSNSPLH
TRBJ2-1,TRBV7-2,-,ASSRLAGGYNEQF
TRBJ1-1,TRBV19,once,ASKFEVVVTEAF
TRBJ2-1,TRBV6-6,-,ASSRDRGAYNEQF
TRBJ2-1,TRBV9,-,ASSALWGSSYNEQF
TRBJ2-7,TRBV28,-,ASSPREEFYEQY
TRBJ2-3,TRBV7-2,-,ASSSGWDTQY
TRBJ1-5,TRBV19,few,ASSIPGLGNQPQH
TRBJ1-5,TRBV19,few,ASSIFRGRNQPQH
TRBJ1-2,TRBV28,few,ASRSTGGTWDYGYT
TRBJ1-5,TRBV23-1,few,ASSQSVIPGRNQPQH
TRBJ2-1,TRBV9,-,ASSVGPARYNEQF
TRBJ1-2,TRBV2,-,ASKPTAFAYGYT
TRBJ2-2,TRBV5-1,-,ASSLNQNTGELF
TRBJ2-1,TRBV6-5,-,ASRASRGGNEQF
TRBJ1-2,TRBV7-9,once,ASSLDVGAGYT
TRBJ1-3,TRBV6-1,-,ASSERWSGNTIY
TRBJ1-5,TRBV19,-,ASSPRTAQKWDSNQPQH
TRBJ2-1,TRBV21-1,few,ASSKRTRDEFDEQF
TRBJ1-6,TRBV19,-,ASSWDGNSPLH
TRBJ2-7,TRBV5-1,-,ASSPGTGLYEQY
TRBJ1-1,TRBV5-1,-,ASSLSGTGRTEAF
TRBJ2-2,TRBV5-4,-,ASSLDRGRTGELF
TRBJ2-7,TRBV5-4,-,ASHTGVSYEQY
TRBJ2-7,TRBV7-2,-,ASSPQGALPHEQY
TRBJ2-1,TRBV19,-,ASSINSGRYNEQF
TRBJ2-2,TRBV19,few,ASKTGLPEGGELF
TRBJ2-7,TRBV7-9,-,ASSFTGQGREQY
TRBJ2-7,TRBV27,-,ASSLAGRDFYSYEQY
TRBJ2-7,TRBV7-2,-,ASSSPTGASYEQY
TRBJ1-1,TRBV5-1,-,ASSLGIETEAF
TRBJ1-6,TRBV5-6,-,ASSLWDRTSPLH
TRBJ1-1,TRBV6-5,-,ASSPPRGMNTEAF
TRBJ2-1,TRBV6-4,-,ASSADSESYNEQF
TRBJ2-1,TRBV18,-,ASSPTGGGYNEQF
TRBJ1-5,TRBV4-1,-,ASSQDRLVQPQH
TRBJ2-7,TRBV11-1,-,ASSVQPRDYEQY
TRBJ1-4,TRBV7-9,-,ASSSAWGNEKLF
TRBJ1-5,TRBV10-2,-,ASSAIGDSNQPQH
TRBJ2-5,TRBV6-6,-,ASRTSGRQETQY
TRBJ2-2,TRBV5-1,-,ASSYTGVGTGELF
TRBJ2-7,TRBV11-2,-,ASSWTGSNEQY